These T cell receptor beta chains were read from a single sample in a study of cytomegalovirus exposure and HLA in healthy donors. Clones were read by immunoSEQ multiplex PCR, and TCRdb kept only the in-frame ones, dropping some. The table shows about 120,000 clones, with around 10% occurring only once. Sequencing input: PBMCs. The receptors originated from a man younger than 45 in good health and CMV-seronegative. The CDR3 runs from the conserved cysteine through the conserved F or W. D genes are given only for firm matches. Some rows mark clone size as missing; the rest say once, few, many or name a class of expanded clone.

CDR3 length: 17
J gene: TRBJ2-3
clone size: few
D gene: TRBD2
V gene: TRBV30
CDR3 protein: CAWSVRRTSGDTDTQYF
CDR3 DNA: TGTGCCTGGAGTGTACGTCGGACTAGCGGGGACACAGATACGCAGTATTTT

CDR3 length: 15
J gene: TRBJ2-2
clone size: few
D gene: .
V gene: TRBV5-1
CDR3 protein: CASSFADRNTGELFF
CDR3 DNA: TGCGCCAGCAGCTTCGCGGACAGGAACACCGGGGAGCTGTTTTTT

CDR3 length: 16
J gene: TRBJ2-3
clone size: few
D gene: TRBD2
V gene: TRBV7-2
CDR3 protein: CASSSRGGANTDTQYF
CDR3 DNA: TGTGCCAGCAGCTCCCGCGGGGGTGCGAACACAGATACGCAGTATTTT

CDR3 length: 13
J gene: TRBJ2-7
clone size: few
D gene: TRBD2
V gene: TRBV30
CDR3 protein: CAWGRGGSYEQYF
CDR3 DNA: TGTGCCTGGGGGAGGGGCGGCTCCTACGAGCAGTACTTC

CDR3 length: 15
J gene: TRBJ1-5
clone size: few
D gene: .
V gene: TRBV7-9
CDR3 protein: CASSPTGVGNQPQHF
CDR3 DNA: TGTGCCAGCAGCCCAACGGGGGTTGGCAATCAGCCCCAGCATTTT

CDR3 length: 13
J gene: TRBJ1-2
clone size: few
D gene: .
V gene: TRBV28
CDR3 protein: CASSSQGAGGYTF
CDR3 DNA: TGTGCCAGCAGTTCACAGGGTGCGGGTGGCTACACCTTC

CDR3 length: 14
J gene: TRBJ2-7
clone size: few
D gene: TRBD1
V gene: TRBV12-5
CDR3 protein: CASGLVGTGLIRDF
CDR3 DNA: TGTGCTAGTGGTTTGGTAGGGACAGGGTTGATCCGGGACTTC

CDR3 length: 16
J gene: TRBJ2-5
clone size: .
D gene: TRBD1
V gene: TRBV12-5
CDR3 protein: CASGFRTGSLQETQYF
CDR3 DNA: TGTGCTAGTGGTTTTAGGACAGGGTCCCTCCAAGAGACCCAGTACTTC

CDR3 length: 18
J gene: TRBJ2-4
clone size: .
D gene: .
V gene: TRBV11-3
CDR3 protein: CASSPSRPGSLAKNIQYF
CDR3 DNA: TGTGCCAGCAGCCCTAGTCGGCCGGGTTCTTTAGCCAAAAACATTCAGTACTTC

CDR3 length: 13
J gene: TRBJ2-5
clone size: few
D gene: TRBD2
V gene: TRBV5-6
CDR3 protein: CASSNLPGLGQYF
CDR3 DNA: TGTGCCAGCAGCAACCTTCCGGGACTAGGGCAGTACTTC

CDR3 length: 18
J gene: TRBJ1-4
clone size: .
D gene: .
V gene: TRBV28
CDR3 protein: CASSARPTGRGTSEKLFF
CDR3 DNA: TGTGCCAGCAGTGCCCGCCCAACAGGGCGCGGGACTAGTGAAAAACTGTTTTTT

CDR3 length: 12
J gene: TRBJ1-5
clone size: few
D gene: .
V gene: TRBV12-5
CDR3 protein: CASGLPNQPQHF
CDR3 DNA: TGTGCTAGTGGTTTGCCAAATCAGCCCCAGCATTTT

CDR3 length: 14
J gene: TRBJ1-6
clone size: .
D gene: .
V gene: TRBV5-1
CDR3 protein: CASSFVADNSPLHF
CDR3 DNA: TGCGCCAGCAGCTTCGTGGCCGATAATTCACCCCTCCACTTT

CDR3 length: 16
J gene: TRBJ2-5
clone size: .
D gene: .
V gene: TRBV5-6
CDR3 protein: CASSFEVGTNQETQYF
CDR3 DNA: TGTGCCAGCAGCTTTGAGGTTGGGACAAACCAAGAGACCCAGTACTTC

CDR3 length: 13
J gene: TRBJ1-1
clone size: few
D gene: TRBD1
V gene: TRBV7-9
CDR3 protein: CASGGQGGTEAFF
CDR3 DNA: TGTGCCAGCGGGGGACAGGGCGGCACTGAAGCTTTCTTT

CDR3 length: 15
J gene: TRBJ1-6
clone size: few
D gene: .
V gene: TRBV7-8
CDR3 protein: CASSLETGPNSPLHF
CDR3 DNA: TGTGCCAGCAGCTTAGAAACAGGCCCGAATTCACCCCTCCACTTT

CDR3 length: 15
J gene: TRBJ2-2
clone size: .
D gene: .
V gene: TRBV13
CDR3 protein: CASSSRLTNTGELFF
CDR3 DNA: TGTGCCAGCAGCTCCCGACTGACGAACACCGGGGAGCTGTTTTTT

CDR3 length: 19
J gene: TRBJ1-2
clone size: few
D gene: TRBD1
V gene: TRBV7-9
CDR3 protein: CASSRRLGPSGTVNYGYTF
CDR3 DNA: TGTGCCAGCAGCCGTCGTCTAGGGCCTTCAGGGACAGTTAACTATGGCTACACCTTC

CDR3 length: 15
J gene: TRBJ1-5
clone size: .
D gene: TRBD1
V gene: TRBV6-1
CDR3 protein: CASSTGTGGYQPQHF
CDR3 DNA: TGTGCCAGCAGCACCGGGACAGGTGGCTATCAGCCCCAGCATTTT

CDR3 length: 14
J gene: TRBJ1-4
clone size: .
D gene: TRBD1
V gene: TRBV30
CDR3 protein: CAWQQGLANEKLFF
CDR3 DNA: TGTGCCTGGCAACAGGGGCTGGCTAATGAAAAACTGTTTTTT

CDR3 length: 15
J gene: TRBJ1-2
clone size: few
D gene: TRBD1
V gene: TRBV6-6
CDR3 protein: CASSYSGQGTHGYTF
CDR3 DNA: TGTGCCAGCAGTTATTCGGGACAGGGTACCCATGGCTACACCTTC

CDR3 length: 16
J gene: TRBJ2-7
clone size: .
D gene: TRBD2
V gene: TRBV5-6
CDR3 protein: CASSFTTSGLIYEQYF
CDR3 DNA: TGTGCCAGCAGCTTCACAACTAGCGGGTTGATCTACGAGCAGTACTTC

CDR3 length: 15
J gene: TRBJ2-7
clone size: few
D gene: .
V gene: TRBV6-1
CDR3 protein: CASSEAHSSAYEQYF
CDR3 DNA: TGTGCCAGCAGTGAAGCGCACAGTTCCGCCTACGAGCAGTACTTC

CDR3 length: 15
J gene: TRBJ1-5
clone size: few
D gene: TRBD1
V gene: TRBV25-1
CDR3 protein: CASRGTGGFNQPQHF
CDR3 DNA: TGTGCCAGCAGGGGGACAGGGGGCTTCAATCAGCCCCAGCATTTT

CDR3 length: 15
J gene: TRBJ1-5
clone size: few
D gene: TRBD1
V gene: TRBV4-1
CDR3 protein: CASSRDRGPGQPQHF
CDR3 DNA: TGCGCCAGCAGCCGGGACAGGGGGCCGGGTCAGCCCCAGCATTTT

CDR3 length: 14
J gene: TRBJ2-7
clone size: few
D gene: .
V gene: TRBV7-9
CDR3 protein: CASSPRGSTYEQYF
CDR3 DNA: TGTGCCAGCAGCCCTAGGGGGTCCACCTACGAGCAGTACTTC

CDR3 length: 13
J gene: TRBJ2-1
clone size: few
D gene: TRBD2
V gene: TRBV6-6
CDR3 protein: CASSASGNNEQFF
CDR3 DNA: TGTGCCAGCAGTGCTAGCGGAAACAATGAGCAGTTCTTC

CDR3 length: 15
J gene: TRBJ2-3
clone size: .
D gene: .
V gene: TRBV5-1
CDR3 protein: CASSLGPGSTDTQYF
CDR3 DNA: TGCGCCAGCAGCTTGGGGCCAGGGAGCACAGATACGCAGTATTTT

CDR3 length: 16
J gene: TRBJ1-2
clone size: few
D gene: .
V gene: TRBV4-3
CDR3 protein: CASSPSGGPANYGYTF
CDR3 DNA: TGCGCCAGCAGCCCCAGCGGGGGGCCAGCTAACTATGGCTACACCTTC

CDR3 length: 14
J gene: TRBJ1-1
clone size: .
D gene: TRBD1
V gene: TRBV2
CDR3 protein: CASRSDRLNTEAFF
CDR3 DNA: TGTGCCAGCAGGTCGGACAGGTTGAACACTGAAGCTTTCTTT

CDR3 length: 14
J gene: TRBJ1-1
clone size: .
D gene: TRBD1
V gene: TRBV7-9
CDR3 protein: CASSPGQGETEAFF
CDR3 DNA: TGTGCCAGCAGCCCGGGACAGGGAGAAACTGAAGCTTTCTTT

CDR3 length: 17
J gene: TRBJ2-5
clone size: few
D gene: TRBD2
V gene: TRBV7-2
CDR3 protein: CASSLGTSGGLGETQYF
CDR3 DNA: TGTGCCAGCAGCTTAGGGACTAGCGGGGGATTAGGAGAGACCCAGTACTTC

CDR3 length: 14
J gene: TRBJ2-7
clone size: few
D gene: .
V gene: TRBV10-3
CDR3 protein: CAISPPEAGGEQYF
CDR3 DNA: TGTGCCATCAGCCCCCCGGAGGCCGGGGGAGAGCAGTACTTC

CDR3 length: 13
J gene: TRBJ2-1
clone size: few
D gene: .
V gene: TRBV11-3
CDR3 protein: CASSSDALAEQFF
CDR3 DNA: TGTGCCAGCAGCTCGGACGCGCTAGCTGAGCAGTTCTTC

CDR3 length: 15
J gene: TRBJ1-3
clone size: .
D gene: .
V gene: TRBV28
CDR3 protein: CASSFRGASGNTIYF
CDR3 DNA: TGTGCCAGCAGTTTCCGGGGGGCTTCGGGAAACACCATATATTTT

CDR3 length: 14
J gene: TRBJ2-1
clone size: .
D gene: TRBD2
V gene: TRBV2
CDR3 protein: CASRRTSGYNEQFF
CDR3 DNA: TGTGCCAGCAGAAGGACTAGCGGCTACAATGAGCAGTTCTTC

CDR3 length: 16
J gene: TRBJ2-1
clone size: few
D gene: TRBD1
V gene: TRBV18
CDR3 protein: CASSPQPGQGANEQFF
CDR3 DNA: TGTGCCAGCTCACCCCAACCGGGACAGGGGGCGAATGAGCAGTTCTTC

CDR3 length: 15
J gene: TRBJ2-2
clone size: .
D gene: .
V gene: TRBV7-3
CDR3 protein: CASSLGRDRTGELFF
CDR3 DNA: TGTGCCAGCAGCTTAGGGCGGGATAGGACCGGGGAGCTGTTTTTT

CDR3 length: 16
J gene: TRBJ1-1
clone size: .
D gene: .
V gene: TRBV30
CDR3 protein: CAWSTLVAILNTEAFF
CDR3 DNA: TGTGCCTGGAGTACATTGGTTGCCATTCTGAACACTGAAGCTTTCTTT